This passage covers 8 T cell receptor beta chains from one sample sequenced in a study of identical twins (TCRdb year 2016). Library preparation was by 5' RACE. Sequencing used an Illumina HiSeq 2000. The public sequencing data were trimmed at Q25 with fastp and processed into clonotypes with MiXCR by TCRdb, which kept only in-frame beta chains. Every entry covers one CDR3 protein and lists the most common genes and DNA from its rows. The sample includes some 1,700,000 distinct CDR3 sequences, with less than 35% observed a single time. About 0.27% of the sample rests with the top ten. Sequences were obtained from cord blood. The receptor source for this set is a newborn girl in good health.

This clonotype occurred a few times. The gene calls are TRBV24-1 and TRBJ2-1, with D perhaps matching TRBD1 or TRBD2 (5 bases each). From germline, CDR1 is KGHDR and CDR2 SFDVKD. The CDR3 length is 14 residues. V lost 4 bases and J lost 4, with 10 bases in between. The CDR3 sequence: CATSEGTLYNEQFF. CDR3 DNA: TGTGCCACCAGTGAGGGGACGCTATACAATGAGCAGTTCTTC.

The chain joins TRBV6-5 to TRBJ1-1; D gene uncertain. Germline CDR1 reads MNHEY; CDR2 reads SVGAGI. This CDR3 spans 15 amino acids. Trimming removed 2 bases from V and 3 bases from J, with 13 bases in between. As DNA, the CDR3 is TGTGCCAGCAGTTACCATGGGGTTGTGGACACTGAAGCTTTCTTT. It is translated as CASSYHGVVDTEAFF.

This clonotype occurred a few times. The J gene is TRBJ2-5, the V gene TRBV20-1, with 9 nucleotides matching TRBD2. The tail of the sequence fits TRBJ2-4 better, so the J call may be wrong. The CDR3 runs 14 residues. Per germline, CDR1 DFQATT and CDR2 SNEGSKA (reference sequence). The CDR3 loop is CSAIERGAMDIQYF. The CDR3 nucleotides read TGCAGTGCTATTGAGCGGGGGGCCATGGACATTCAGTACTTC.

This clonotype was seen only a few times. In nucleotides, the CDR3 is TGTGCCAGCAGCGTACTCGCTAGCTACAATGAGCAGTTCTTC. Protein product: CASSVLASYNEQFF. V gene TRBV9 combines with J gene TRBJ2-1, with D uncertain. V gave up 1 base and J gave up 3 bases, with 8 bases separating them. The CDR3 runs 14 residues. Germline loops: CDR1 SGDLS, CDR2 YYNGEE.

This clonotype turned up a few times. The chain has TRBV21-1 and TRBJ2-7; the table's D gene call, TRBD2, was not cross checked with the DNA. TRBV21-1 is noted as a pseudogene. The CDR3 length is 15 residues. CDR3 loop: CASSTPRRGTYEQYF. The DNA of the CDR3 is TGTGCTAGCAGCACTCCCCGGAGGGGAACCTACGAGCAGTACTTC.

The V call is TRBV12-3 or TRBV12-4, the J call TRBJ2-1, with TRBD2 identical over 10 bases. This CDR3 has 16 residues. The V segment lost 8 bases and the J segment 5 bases; nucleotides outside the gene matches: 12. CDR3 bases: TGTGCCAGCGGGGGATTGGGGACTAGCGAGAACAATGAGCAGTTCTTC. Translation gives CASGGLGTSENNEQFF.

This clonotype was found a few times. The genes are TRBV5-6 and TRBJ2-5, with a weak D call TRBD2 (5 bases). Gene TRBJ2-7 matches the end of the DNA better, so the J call may be wrong. Looked up from germline, CDR1 is SGHDT and CDR2 is YYEEEE. CDR3 length: 15 residues. CDR3 in amino acids: CASSSEYGVTYEQYF. CDR3 coding DNA: TGTGCCAGCAGCTCCGAGTACGGGGTCACATACGAGCAGTACTTC.

This clonotype has just a few counts. This chain joins TRBV12-3 or TRBV12-4 and TRBJ2-5, with TRBD2 identical over 7 bases. The better agreement between TRBJ2-7 and the DNA end casts doubt on the J call. The length of the CDR3 is 15 residues. The CDR3 region is CASSFLAVGGYEQYF. The CDR3 bases are TGTGCCAGCAGTTTTCTAGCGGTGGGGGGGTACGAGCAGTACTTC.